The 17 T cell receptor beta chains listed next were all sequenced from one sample in a study of beta chain features in type 1 diabetes. Expressed TCRB transcripts got sequenced, as all isolated RNA was reverse transcribed. Method: immunoSEQ multiplex PCR; TCRdb's copy keeps in-frame clones and lacks some. The repertoire has 350,000 to 450,000 clones, approximately 15% of them found once; the top ten carry 0.019%. Source material: naive CD4+ T cells from blood. The receptors derive from a woman between 18 and 30 years old in good health.

In nucleotides, the CDR3 is TGTGCCAGCTCACTACTAGGACAGGGCAATCAGCCCCAGCATTTT. Protein: CASSLLGQGNQPQHF. The chain uses TRBV18 and TRBJ1-5; TRBD1 aligns across 7 bases. This CDR3 has 15 residues. Germline CDR1 is KGHSH and CDR2 is LQKENI. V was pared by 4 bases and J by 2 bases, with 5 bases of the junction left unmatched.

The chain employs TRBV19 and TRBJ1-5, with TRBD1 as a possible D gene (6 bases). In germline, CDR1 is LNHDA, CDR2 SQIVND (reference sequence). Trimming shortened V by 10 bases and J by 7 bases, and 14 bases separated the two germline ends. This CDR3 is 12 amino acids long. The CDR3 bases are TGTGCCATAGGGGGGGGGCGGCAGCCCCAGCATTTT. The encoded protein is CAIGGGRQPQHF.

The chain uses TRBV30 and TRBJ2-7, with no clear D. The CDR3 totals 13 residues. Germline V gives CDR1 GTSNPN, CDR2 SVGIG (reference sequence). The V end was cut by 2 bases, the J end by 3 bases, with 11 bases between. The CDR3 loop reads CAWSKVSYYEQYF. CDR3 coding DNA: TGTGCCTGGAGTAAGGTTAGCTACTACGAGCAGTACTTC. The entire variable domain, with the rest obtained from reference TRBV30 and TRBJ2-7, is as follows: SQTIHQWPATLVQPVGSPLSLECTVEGTSNPNLYWYRQAAGRGLQLLFYSVGIGQISSEVPQNLSASRPQDRQFILSSKKLLLSDSGFYLCAWSKVSYYEQYFGPGTRLTVT.

V and J are TRBV5-4 and TRBJ2-5, with 14 bases lining up with TRBD2. Losses at the gene ends were 4 bases for V and 5 bases for J; bases not matched to a gene: 4. The CDR3 has 15 residues. CDR1 is SGHNT, CDR2 YYREEE, per germline (reference sequence). The CDR3 DNA follows: TGTGCCAGCAGCACCGGGACTAGCGGGAGTGAGACCCAGTACTTC. Amino acid sequence: CASSTGTSGSETQYF.

This clone was counted a few times. V and J are TRBV7-2 and TRBJ2-3, with 12 positions matching TRBD1. V shed 4 bases and J 9 bases; nucleotides not matched to a gene: 8. The germline gives CDR1 SGHTA, CDR2 FQGNSA. The CDR3 has 15 residues. Written as DNA, the CDR3 is TGTGCCAGCAGCTCCGGGACAGGGGGCGGGGGGACGCAGTATTTT. Translated: CASSSGTGGGGTQYF.

The sample holds a few counts of this clone. The CDR3 nucleotides read TGTGCCACCAGCGGCGGACTTGTCACAGATACGCAGTATTTT. It encodes CATSGGLVTDTQYF. This chain links TRBV15 with TRBJ2-3; D is perhaps TRBD2 (5 bases). The germline V gene encodes CDR1 LNHNV and CDR2 YYDKDF (reference sequence). This CDR3 has 14 amino acids. The V end was cut by 5 bases, the J end by 2 bases, with 11 bases between.

This clone was counted only a few times. V gene TRBV15 combines with J gene TRBJ2-7, with TRBD2 as a possible D gene (5 bases). The V gene's germline CDR1 is LNHNV and CDR2 YYDKDF (reference sequence). This CDR3 has 13 residues. V was pared by 5 bases and J by 0 bases, with 8 bases between. CDR3 bases: TGTGCCACCAGCCCCGGGAACTCCTACGAGCAGTACTTC. As protein: CATSPGNSYEQYF.

This clone has just a few counts. The rearrangement joins TRBV28 to TRBJ1-5; no clear D gene. The V and J ends lost 4 bases and 4 bases respectively, with 17 bases between them. The CDR3 contains 16 residues. Germline assignment: CDR1 MDHEN and CDR2 SYDVKM. Here the CDR3 DNA reads TGTGCCAGCAGTTCCAATGCCCTGGGCCCAAATCAGCCCCAGCATTTT. Its protein is CASSSNALGPNQPQHF. Variable domain in full (rest from reference TRBV28 and TRBJ1-5): DVKVTQSSRYLVKRTGEKVFLECVQDMDHENMFWYRQDPGLGLRLIYFSYDVKMKEKGDIPEGYSVSREKKERFSLILESASTNQTSMYLCASSSNALGPNQPQHFGDGTRLSIL.

This clone showed up just a few times. J is TRBJ2-7 and V is TRBV5-6, with a weak D call TRBD1 (6 bases). V was trimmed by 0 bases and J by 1 base, leaving 14 bases between them. The germline V gene has CDR1 SGHDT and CDR2 YYEEEE. The CDR3 spans 16 residues. CDR3 nucleotides: TGTGCCAGCAGCTTGGGAGGGACACCCTCTTCCTACGAGCAGTACTTC. As protein: CASSLGGTPSSYEQYF. The full variable domain, in which reference TRBV5-6 and TRBJ2-7 provide the parts outside the CDR3, is DAGVTQSPTHLIKTRGQQVTLRCSPKSGHDTVSWYQQALGQGPQFIFQYYEEEERQRGNFPDRFSGHQFPNYSSELNVNALLLGDSALYLCASSLGGTPSSYEQYFGPGTRLTVT.

The chain uses TRBV11-1 and TRBJ2-2; TRBD2 might be the D (6 bases). The CDR3 is 16 residues long. V lost 5 bases and J lost 6, with 19 bases in between. Germline CDR1 and CDR2: SGHAT and FQDESV (reference sequence). CDR3 sequence reads: CASSRPGGNVPGELFF. Written as DNA, the CDR3 is TGTGCCAGCAGCCGCCCGGGCGGGAATGTCCCCGGGGAGCTGTTTTTT.

This clone came up a few times. This chain uses TRBV15 with TRBJ2-3; D is possibly TRBD1 (6 bases). Germline loops: CDR1 LNHNV, CDR2 YYDKDF (reference sequence). The V and J ends lost 5 bases and 2 bases respectively, with 11 bases between them. The CDR3 loop spans 14 amino acids. The CDR3 DNA is TGTGCCACCAGCCGGAGGACAGCCACAGATACGCAGTATTTT. Translated: CATSRRTATDTQYF.

This clone was counted between two and nine times. The rearrangement links TRBV9 to TRBJ2-7; possibly TRBD2 for D (6 bases). Looked up from germline, CDR1 is SGDLS and CDR2 is YYNGEE. Between the trimmed V and J ends, which lost 3 bases and 2 bases, there was a span of 15 bases. The CDR3 spans 15 residues. The CDR3 here is CASSGGLGGTYEQYF. CDR3 nucleotides: TGTGCCAGCAGCGGAGGCCTGGGGGGTACCTACGAGCAGTACTTC.

This sequence joins TRBV5-1 and TRBJ2-7, with 7 nucleotides matching TRBD1. Losses at the gene ends were 0 bases for V and 1 base for J; bases not matched to a gene: 4. Germline loops: CDR1 SGHRS, CDR2 YFSETQ. This CDR3 region has 15 residues. CDR3 sequence reads: CASSLAPGQSYEQYF. CDR3 sequence (DNA): TGCGCCAGCAGCTTGGCCCCGGGACAGTCCTACGAGCAGTACTTC.

Regarding this clone: An end of the junction differs from the germline gene, which may be a read error. The J gene is TRBJ2-5, the V gene TRBV28; TRBD1 agrees at 9 bases. Germline V CDR1 and CDR2: MDHEN, SYDVKM. The CDR3 spans 11 residues. The CDR3 DNA is TGTGCCAGCGGGGACAGGGTTTGGTTGGACTTC. This gives the protein CASGDRVWLDF.

This clone was seen a handful of times. The rearrangement links TRBV18 to TRBJ2-5; possible D gene TRBD1, 6 bases. With 3 bases removed from V and 4 bases from J, the gap between germline ends came to 15 bases. The CDR3 is 15 residues long. The germline CDR1 and CDR2 sequences are KGHSH and LQKENI. The CDR3 bases are TGTGCCAGCTCACCCCGACACAGGGAAGGAGAGACCCAGTACTTC. Encoded protein: CASSPRHREGETQYF. The complete variable domain, with remaining parts taken from reference TRBV18 and TRBJ2-5, reads NAGVMQNPRHLVRRRGQEARLRCSPMKGHSHVYWYRQLPEEGLKFMVYLQKENIIDESGMPKERFSAEFPKEGPSILRIQQVVRGDSAAYFCASSPRHREGETQYFGPGTRLLVL.

The chain uses TRBV7-2 and TRBJ2-1; the D is unclear. Germline V gene lookup returns CDR1 SGHTA and CDR2 FQGNSA. This CDR3 region has 15 residues. The V end was cut by 1 base, the J end by 8 bases, with 15 bases between. CDR3 in DNA: TGTGCCAGCAGCTTAGTTTACCAGTCTGGGCATGAGCAGTTCTTC. Translation: CASSLVYQSGHEQFF. The complete variable domain, with remaining parts taken from reference TRBV7-2 and TRBJ2-1, reads GAGVSQSPSNKVTEKGKDVELRCDPISGHTALYWYRQSLGQGLEFLIYFQGNSAPDKSGLPSDRFSAERTGGSVSTLTIQRTQQEDSAVYLCASSLVYQSGHEQFFGPGTRLTVL.

The chain is built from TRBV5-1 and TRBJ2-3; D remains ambiguous. The CDR3 loop spans 14 amino acids. With 4 bases removed from V and 6 bases from J, the gap between germline ends came to 15 bases. In germline, CDR1 is SGHRS, CDR2 YFSETQ. CDR3 DNA sequence: TGCGCCAGCAGCCCGCAGAGGCCCCGCGATACGCAGTATTTT. As protein: CASSPQRPRDTQYF. Complete variable domain (other parts from reference TRBV5-1 and TRBJ2-3): KAGVTQTPRYLIKTRGQQVTLSCSPISGHRSVSWYQQTPGQGLQFLFEYFSETQRNKGNFPGRFSGRQFSNSRSEMNVSTLELGDSALYLCASSPQRPRDTQYFGPGTRLTVL.